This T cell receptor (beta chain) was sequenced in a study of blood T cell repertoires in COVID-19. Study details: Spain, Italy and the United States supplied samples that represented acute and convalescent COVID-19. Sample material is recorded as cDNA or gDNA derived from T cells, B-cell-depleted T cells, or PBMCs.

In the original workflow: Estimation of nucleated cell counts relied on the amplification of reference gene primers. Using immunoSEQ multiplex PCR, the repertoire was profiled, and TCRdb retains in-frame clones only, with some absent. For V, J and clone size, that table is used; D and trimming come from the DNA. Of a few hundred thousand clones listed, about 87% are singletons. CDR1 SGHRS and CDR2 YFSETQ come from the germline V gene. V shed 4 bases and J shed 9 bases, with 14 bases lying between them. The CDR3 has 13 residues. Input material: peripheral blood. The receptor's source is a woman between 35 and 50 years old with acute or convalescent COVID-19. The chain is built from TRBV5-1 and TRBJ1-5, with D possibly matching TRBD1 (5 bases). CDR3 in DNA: TGCGCCAGCAGCCAGACGGGGGGTGGGCCCCAGCATTTT. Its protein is CASSQTGGGPQHF.